This T cell receptor (beta chain) was sequenced for a study of radiation and T cells in renal cell carcinoma. Treatment given: treatment-naive control, cytoreductive nephrectomy. The V and J ends lost 1 base and 12 bases respectively, with 12 bases between them. The CDR3 runs 12 residues. Germline CDR1 SEHNR, CDR2 FQNEAQ (reference sequence). Sequencing used immunoSEQ multiplex PCR; TCRdb keeps in-frame clones, though not all of them. The sample lists a few thousand clones, more than 70% occurring once. The receptor comes from a man between 45 and 60 years old with renal cell carcinoma. Sequenced here: tumor tissue, sampled from a patient whose treatment was nephrectomy without radiotherapy. V gene TRBV7-9 combines with J gene TRBJ1-1, with D perhaps matching TRBD1 (5 bases). Here the CDR3 DNA reads TGTGCCAGCAGCTTAGAAGGGGAGAACACTTTCTTT. It is translated as CASSLEGENTFF.